One and the same sample provided the 6 T cell receptor beta chains below, sequenced in a study of cytomegalovirus exposure and HLA in healthy donors. Amplification used 60 Vbeta primers and 13 Jbeta primers. The repertoire was sequenced with immunoSEQ multiplex PCR; TCRdb's copy has only in-frame clones and lacks some. The data hold more than 60,000 clones, with 78% observed a single time. Source material: PBMCs. The receptors here all came from a middle-aged woman in good health and CMV-seropositive.

The chain uses TRBV29-1 and TRBJ2-6; D remains ambiguous. This CDR3 is built from 13 residues. CDR1 is SQVTM, CDR2 ANQGSEA, per germline. V was pared by 4 bases and J by 0 bases, with 4 bases between. CDR3 protein: CSVALSGANVLTF. For the CDR3, the DNA is TGCAGCGTTGCCCTCTCTGGGGCCAACGTCCTGACTTTC.

The sample holds a few counts of this clone. The chain is built from TRBV10-3 and TRBJ2-5; TRBD1 aligns across 7 bases. The CDR3 covers 12 residues. Germline V gives CDR1 ENHRY, CDR2 SYGVKD. V dropped 10 bases and J dropped 7; count of bases not matched to a gene: 9. This CDR3 reads CATQGGRGTQYF. The CDR3 region has the DNA TGTGCCACCCAAGGGGGCCGGGGGACCCAGTACTTC.

This chain connects TRBV9 to TRBJ2-7, with D perhaps matching TRBD1 (6 bases). CDR3 length: 15 amino acids. The V and J ends lost 0 bases and 4 bases respectively, with 14 bases between them. Germline CDR1 is SGDLS and CDR2 is YYNGEE. CDR3 sequence reads: CASSVGGQFGYEQYF. The CDR3 DNA reads TGTGCCAGCAGCGTAGGAGGACAGTTCGGTTACGAGCAGTACTTC.

The V and J genes are TRBV27 and TRBJ2-5, with D possibly matching TRBD1 (6 bases). Per the germline V gene, CDR1 is MNHEY and CDR2 is SMNVEV (reference sequence). V lost 6 bases and J lost 1, with 9 bases in between. CDR3 length equals 13 residues. CDR3: CASRPDSQETQYF. CDR3 nucleotides: TGTGCCAGCAGGCCGGACAGCCAAGAGACCCAGTACTTC.

The V and J genes are TRBV19 and TRBJ1-5; D perhaps matches TRBD1 (5 bases). The germline V gene encodes CDR1 LNHDA and CDR2 SQIVND (reference sequence). V gave up 5 bases and J gave up 5 bases, with 16 bases separating them. The CDR3 extends over 15 amino acids. The CDR3 loop reads CASSPGDFDYQPQHF. CDR3 in DNA: TGTGCCAGTAGTCCCGGGGACTTTGATTATCAGCCCCAGCATTTT.

The rearrangement uses TRBV13 and TRBJ1-2; D possibly corresponds to TRBD1 (6 bases). This CDR3 spans 13 amino acids. Trimming removed 2 bases from V and 8 bases from J, with 12 bases in between. Germline CDR1 is PRHDT and CDR2 is FYEKMQ (reference sequence). CDR3 residues: CASSLPEGVGYTF. As DNA, the CDR3 is TGTGCCAGCAGCTTACCCGAGGGGGTCGGCTACACCTTC.